What follows are 7 T cell receptor beta chains derived from one specimen sequenced in a study of somatic mutations in cytotoxic T cells in rheumatoid arthritis. Here immunoSEQ multiplex PCR was the method, and the copy in TCRdb shows in-frame clones only, minus some. Found here are around 19,000 clones, 70% to 85% of them singletons; the top ten hold approximately 5.3%. Sequencing was done on a sample of CD8+ T cells sorted from blood. These receptor sequences come from a man aged 55 to 70 in good health.

This clone was seen a handful of times. The chain carries TRBV6-5 and TRBJ2-5; TRBD1 matches 8 bases. The CDR3 spans 13 residues. Germline CDR1 is MNHEY and CDR2 is SVGAGI. The V segment lost 10 bases and the J segment 5 bases; nucleotides outside the gene matches: 9. The CDR3 DNA is TGTGCCACCGCGACAGGGGTACGTGAGACCCAGTACTTC. Its protein product is CATATGVRETQYF.

This clone was seen only once. The V gene is TRBV5-6, the J gene TRBJ1-2; 7 bases line up with TRBD1. Germline assignment: CDR1 SGHDT and CDR2 YYEEEE. V shed 0 bases and J 8 bases; nucleotides not matched to a gene: 16. This CDR3 has 17 amino acids. CDR3 DNA: TGTGCCAGCAGCTTGGCCGGGACAGTTTCGGGCAAGGAGGGCTACACCTTC. Amino acid sequence: CASSLAGTVSGKEGYTF.

The chain joins TRBV2 to TRBJ2-4; 14 nucleotides line up with TRBD2. The CDR3 extends over 18 amino acids. J lost 1 base, V lost 2 bases, and 4 bases had no gene match. Germline CDR1 and CDR2: SNHLY and FYNNEI. This chain's CDR3 is CASSEPGLAGVAKNIQYF. CDR3 coding DNA: TGTGCCAGCAGTGAACCGGGACTAGCGGGAGTGGCCAAAAACATTCAGTACTTC.

The chain uses TRBV6-1 and TRBJ2-7; D possibly corresponds to TRBD2 (5 bases). The germline CDR1 and CDR2 sequences are MNHNS and SASEGT. The V end was cut by 1 base, the J end by 4 bases, with 14 bases between. This CDR3 spans 15 amino acids. The CDR3 nucleotides are TGTGCCAGCAGTGAAGGCATGTCGGGGTGGTACGAGCAGTACTTC. Its translation: CASSEGMSGWYEQYF.

The chain links TRBV27 to TRBJ2-1, with D possibly being TRBD2 (5 bases). The CDR3 totals 15 residues. Per the germline V gene, CDR1 is MNHEY and CDR2 is SMNVEV (reference sequence). The V and J ends lost 3 bases and 1 base respectively, with 10 bases between them. The CDR3 bases are TGTGCCAGCAGTTTGCCTAGCAGGTCCTACAATGAGCAGTTCTTC. Translated: CASSLPSRSYNEQFF.

This chain connects TRBV5-8 to TRBJ1-5; possibly TRBD1 for D (5 bases). Trimming removed 0 bases at V and 3 bases at J, with 13 bases between. The CDR3 length is 16 residues. CDR1 is SGHTS, CDR2 YDEGEE, per germline. The CDR3 loop is CASSLGQGGDNQPQHF. CDR3 nucleotides: TGTGCCAGCAGCTTGGGGCAGGGAGGTGACAATCAGCCCCAGCATTTT.

The chain uses TRBV27 and TRBJ2-3; weak D call: TRBD1 (6 bases). V was clipped by 7 bases and J by 4 bases, with 12 bases between them. The CDR3 has 13 amino acids. Germline CDR1 reads MNHEY; CDR2 reads SMNVEV (reference sequence). The CDR3 DNA follows: TGTGCCAGCACCAGGGGCAGGGCAGATACGCAGTATTTT. This encodes CASTRGRADTQYF.